These 5 T cell receptor beta chains originate from one sample sequenced in a study of T-cell reconstitution after alpha-beta-depleted transplantation in children. For TCRbeta, the library was prepared with unique molecular identifiers. TCRdb analysed the PCR reads with MiXCR anew, one entry per CDR3 protein. The profile shows 780,000 or so distinct CDR3 sequences, 15% to 20% of them singletons. The material sequenced was PBMCs, mostly from graft donor cells, taken 360 days after TCRalphabeta/CD19-depleted stem cell transplant. These receptors were collected from a male patient aged 10-17 years who had a stem cell transplant for acute lymphoblastic leukemia, so the T cells may come from the graft donor.

The table lists this clonotype with many counts. The rearrangement links TRBV5-1 to TRBJ2-7, with D unclear. V was cut by 1 base and J by 6 bases, with 14 bases left in between. The CDR3 sequence is 14 residues long. CDR1 and CDR2 from the germline V gene are SGHRS and YFSETQ. This CDR3 reads CASSLSQTQLEQYF. CDR3 sequence (DNA): TGCGCCAGCAGCTTGTCTCAGACTCAACTCGAGCAGTACTTC.

This clonotype has a handful of counts. This rearrangement joins TRBV12-3 or TRBV12-4 to TRBJ2-4; D unclear. The CDR3 spans 16 residues. V shed 3 bases and J shed 3 bases, with 15 bases lying between them. The CDR3 is CASSFFPNIGKNIQYF. The CDR3, as DNA: TGTGCCAGCAGTTTTTTCCCCAACATTGGCAAAAACATTCAGTACTTC.

In this sample, this clonotype turned up a few times. The rearrangement joins TRBV4-1 to TRBJ1-1, with D hard to call. This CDR3 spans 16 amino acids. Germline CDR1 reads MGHRA; CDR2 reads YSYEKL. V shed 3 bases and J shed 6 bases, with 20 bases lying between them. The DNA of the CDR3 is TGCGCCAGCAGCCAGGATCCCTGGGCGGGGTTACCTGAAGCTTTCTTT. Its protein is CASSQDPWAGLPEAFF.

The gene calls are TRBV5-1 and TRBJ2-7; D perhaps matches TRBD2 (6 bases). V was pared by 4 bases and J by 7 bases, with 15 bases between. The CDR3 has 13 residues. Per germline, CDR1 SGHRS and CDR2 YFSETQ. CDR3 DNA: TGCGCCAGCAGCATTAGCGGAGAGAGGGAGCAGTACTTC. Translating it yields CASSISGEREQYF.

The chain carries TRBV2 and TRBJ2-3, with TRBD2 identical over 8 bases. The CDR3 totals 15 residues. V shed 8 bases, J shed 4 bases, and the junction held 11 bases outside the gene matches. Germline CDR1 reads SNHLY; CDR2 reads FYNNEI. The CDR3: CASGTSGGPPDTQYF. CDR3 DNA: TGTGCCAGCGGAACGTCGGGAGGGCCACCAGATACGCAGTATTTT.